Listed below are T cell receptor beta chains from one sample, sequenced in a study of blood T cell repertoires in COVID-19. Measured with immunoSEQ multiplex PCR; TCRdb has only the in-frame clones, and not every one. The top ten clones hold roughly a third of a sample with approximately 44,000 clones, around 77% of them seen once. The source material was peripheral blood. The receptors stem from a woman of 80 years or more with acute or convalescent COVID-19. The CDR3 runs from the conserved cysteine through the conserved F or W. D genes are given only for firm matches. Clone size is not always given. Where it is, it says once, few, many or a class for expanded clones.

J gene: TRBJ2-2; clone size: .; V gene: TRBV3-1/TRBV3-2; CDR3 length: 16; D gene: TRBD2; CDR3 DNA: TGTGCCAGCAGCCCGGGACTAGCGGTCTTGTCCGGGGAGCTGTTTTTT; CDR3 protein: CASSPGLAVLSGELFF
J gene: TRBJ2-1; clone size: .; V gene: TRBV6-1; CDR3 length: 17; D gene: TRBD2; CDR3 DNA: TGTGCCAGCAGTGAAAGTACCGGGACTAGCGGTTACAATGAGCAGTTCTTC; CDR3 protein: CASSESTGTSGYNEQFF
J gene: TRBJ1-1; clone size: once; V gene: TRBV7-2; CDR3 length: 14; D gene: .; CDR3 DNA: TGTGCCAGCAGCTTTCGACAGGTGAACACTGAAGCTTTCTTT; CDR3 protein: CASSFRQVNTEAFF
J gene: TRBJ2-1; clone size: .; V gene: TRBV4-2; CDR3 length: 14; D gene: .; CDR3 DNA: TGTGCCAGCAGCCGGCCTATGGAGGACAATGAGCAGTTCTTC; CDR3 protein: CASSRPMEDNEQFF
J gene: TRBJ2-5; clone size: .; V gene: TRBV6-5; CDR3 length: 14; D gene: TRBD2; CDR3 DNA: TGTGCCAGCGGGAGGGGTTCTGGAGGAGAGACCCAGTACTTC; CDR3 protein: CASGRGSGGETQYF
J gene: TRBJ2-3; clone size: .; V gene: TRBV2; CDR3 length: 14; D gene: .; CDR3 DNA: TGTGCCAGCACCCTACAGGGCTACCCAGATACGCAGTATTTT; CDR3 protein: CASTLQGYPDTQYF
J gene: TRBJ1-2; clone size: .; V gene: TRBV5-1; CDR3 length: 15; D gene: .; CDR3 DNA: TGCGCCAGCAGCTTGTTGGAGGGAGTGATTCATGGCTACACCTTC; CDR3 protein: CASSLLEGVIHGYTF
J gene: TRBJ2-7; clone size: .; V gene: TRBV12-3/TRBV12-4; CDR3 length: 13; D gene: .; CDR3 DNA: TGTGCCAGCAGTCGGACTGCATCCTACGAGCAGTACTTC; CDR3 protein: CASSRTASYEQYF
J gene: TRBJ1-5; clone size: .; V gene: TRBV9; CDR3 length: 17; D gene: .; CDR3 DNA: TGTGCCAGCAGCGTAGCTGGCGCAGCTGTTGAGGATCAGCCCCAGCATTTT; CDR3 protein: CASSVAGAAVEDQPQHF
J gene: TRBJ1-3; clone size: .; V gene: TRBV5-4; CDR3 length: 15; D gene: TRBD1; CDR3 DNA: TGTGCCAGCAGCTACGACAGGGCTGCAGGAAACACCATATATTTT; CDR3 protein: CASSYDRAAGNTIYF
J gene: TRBJ2-7; clone size: .; V gene: TRBV30; CDR3 length: 13; D gene: TRBD2; CDR3 DNA: TGTGCCTGGAGGGTAGCGGGAGGGTACGAGCAGTACTTC; CDR3 protein: CAWRVAGGYEQYF
J gene: TRBJ1-3; clone size: .; V gene: TRBV7-2; CDR3 length: 16; D gene: .; CDR3 DNA: TGTGCCAGCAGCTCCGACGACAGACCATCTGGAAACACCATATATTTT; CDR3 protein: CASSSDDRPSGNTIYF
J gene: TRBJ2-2; clone size: .; V gene: TRBV5-1; CDR3 length: 12; D gene: .; CDR3 DNA: TGCGCCAGCAGCTTGGCGGGCGGGGAGCTGTTTTTT; CDR3 protein: CASSLAGGELFF
J gene: TRBJ2-1; clone size: once; V gene: TRBV2; CDR3 length: 17; D gene: TRBD2; CDR3 DNA: TGTGCCAGCAGTCACGCGCCGGGACTAGCGGCCTACAATGAGCAGTTCTTC; CDR3 protein: CASSHAPGLAAYNEQFF
J gene: TRBJ2-1; clone size: .; V gene: TRBV24-1; CDR3 length: 15; D gene: .; CDR3 DNA: TGTGCCACCCGTTGGGGGCGGGTAACAGACAATGAGCAGTTCTTC; CDR3 protein: CATRWGRVTDNEQFF
J gene: TRBJ2-5; clone size: once; V gene: TRBV27; CDR3 length: 15; D gene: .; CDR3 DNA: TGTGCCAGCAGTTCAGTGGGGTCGCGCGGGGAGACCCAGTACTTC; CDR3 protein: CASSSVGSRGETQYF
J gene: TRBJ1-6; clone size: .; V gene: TRBV7-2; CDR3 length: 15; D gene: .; CDR3 DNA: TGTGCCAGCAGCTTAGGCAGCTCCTATAATTCACCCCTCCACTTT; CDR3 protein: CASSLGSSYNSPLHF